This T cell receptor (beta chain) was sequenced in a study of blood T cell repertoires in COVID-19. About the research overall: The cDNA or gDNA used as material had been derived from T cells, B-cell-depleted T cells, or PBMCs.

TCRdb's copy holds only in-frame clones and misses some; the assay was immunoSEQ multiplex PCR. Of under 300,000 clones detected, around nine tenths appear once; the ten largest clones hold about 0.94%. The specimen sequenced was peripheral blood. This receptor was obtained from a middle-aged woman who had recovered from COVID-19.

The CDR3: CASSLAGRYPYNEQFF. CDR3 coding DNA: TGTGCCAGCAGCTTAGCGGGGCGTTACCCCTACAATGAGCAGTTCTTC. This chain joins TRBV27 and TRBJ2-1; 8 bases map to TRBD2. Germline CDR1 MNHEY, CDR2 SMNVEV (reference sequence). The CDR3 consists of 16 residues. After removal of 6 bases from V and 2 bases from J, the junction contained 9 bases not matched to a gene.